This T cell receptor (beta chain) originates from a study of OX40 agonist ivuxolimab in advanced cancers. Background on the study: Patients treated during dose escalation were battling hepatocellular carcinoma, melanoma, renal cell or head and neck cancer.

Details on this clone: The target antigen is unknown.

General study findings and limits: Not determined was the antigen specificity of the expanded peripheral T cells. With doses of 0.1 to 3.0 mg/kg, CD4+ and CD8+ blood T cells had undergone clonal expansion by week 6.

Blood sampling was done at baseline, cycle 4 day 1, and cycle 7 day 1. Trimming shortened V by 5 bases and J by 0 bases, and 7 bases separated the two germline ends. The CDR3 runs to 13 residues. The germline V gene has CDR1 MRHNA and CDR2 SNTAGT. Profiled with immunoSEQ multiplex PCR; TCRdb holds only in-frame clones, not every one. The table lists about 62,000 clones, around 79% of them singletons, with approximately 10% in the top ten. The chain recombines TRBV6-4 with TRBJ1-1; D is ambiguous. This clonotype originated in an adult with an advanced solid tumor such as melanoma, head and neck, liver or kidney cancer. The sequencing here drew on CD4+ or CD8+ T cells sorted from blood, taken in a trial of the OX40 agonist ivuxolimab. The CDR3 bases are TGTGCCAGCAGTAAGGCGGTGAACACTGAAGCTTTCTTT. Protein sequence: CASSKAVNTEAFF.